This T cell receptor beta chain stems from a study of cytomegalovirus exposure and HLA in healthy donors. Broader study findings: Later analysis associated a missense DCLRE1C variant with TCR beta V- and J-gene trimming.

It was with 60 Vbeta and 13 Jbeta primers that the PCR ran. The data were produced by immunoSEQ multiplex PCR, yet TCRdb's version contains in-frame clones alone and is incomplete. The sample lists 50,000 to 70,000 clones; 60% to 65% were seen once. J lost 0 bases, V lost 7 bases, and 11 bases had no gene match. Germline CDR1 is SQVTM and CDR2 is ANQGSEA. This CDR3 contains 16 residues. This clone was seen more than once but under ten times. Antigen: not known. The chain combines TRBV29-1 with TRBJ2-1; 8 bases are a match to TRBD2. The sequencing sample was made of PBMCs. The clonotype originates from a man aged 25 to 40 in good health and CMV-seronegative. CDR3 sequence reads: CSAQQGGGPSYNEQFF. CDR3 nucleotides: TGCAGCGCCCAACAGGGCGGGGGGCCCTCCTACAATGAGCAGTTCTTC.